The next 11 T cell receptor beta chains were all read from a single sample in a study of Ad26.COV2.S vaccination and SARS-CoV-2 variants. Treatment noted: some 19 received Ad26.COV2.S at low or high dose, single or two shots; 5 received placebo; per-sample allocation not given. Day 63 after the first vaccine or placebo injection was the time point for sampling. TCRdb keeps only in-frame clones here, not all; method: immunoSEQ multiplex PCR. The data show fewer than 900,000 clones, with 70% to 90% seen just once and around 1.5% held by the top ten. Sequences were derived from peripheral blood, sampled in a trial of Ad26.COV2.S vaccine versus placebo. Receptors were obtained from a person between 18 and 59 years old who received the Ad26.COV2.S COVID-19 vaccine or a placebo.

As for this clone: This specimen includes other DNA sequences encoding the same CDR3. The CDR3 sequence is CASSPGTGTEKLFF. The CDR3 DNA sequence: TGTGCCAGCAGCCCCGGGACAGGGACTGAAAAACTGTTTTTT. This sequence joins TRBV3-1 (or the pseudogene TRBV3-2) and TRBJ1-4; 9 bases are shared with TRBD1. Germline lookup yields CDR1 LGHDT and CDR2 YNNKEL (reference sequence). The CDR3 covers 14 residues. V trimming: 4 bases; J trimming: 7 bases; junction bases outside the gene matches: 4.

This chain links TRBV11-3 with TRBJ2-5, with D perhaps TRBD1 (6 bases). The length of the CDR3 is 15 residues. V shed 1 base and J shed 0 bases, with 9 bases lying between them. CDR1 is SGHNT and CDR2 is YENEEA in the germline V gene. CDR3 sequence (DNA): TGTGCCAGCAGCTTAGGCGCAGGGGACCAAGAGACCCAGTACTTC. It codes for CASSLGAGDQETQYF. The variable domain in full, completed from reference TRBV11-3 and TRBJ2-5, reads EAGVVQSPRYKIIEKKQPVAFWCNPISGHNTLYWYLQNLGQGPELLIRYENEEAVDDSQLPKDRFSAERLKGVDSTLKIQPAELGDSAVYLCASSLGAGDQETQYFGPGTRLLVL.

The V call is TRBV6-5, the J call TRBJ1-4, with D possibly matching TRBD1 (6 bases). This CDR3 spans 14 amino acids. Trimming took off 7 bases at V and 3 bases at J, with 12 bases between the two ends. Germline V CDR1 and CDR2: MNHEY, SVGAGI. The CDR3 reads CASNRGGSNEKLFF. In nucleotides, the CDR3 is TGTGCCAGCAATAGAGGGGGGTCTAATGAAAAACTGTTTTTT.

This rearrangement joins TRBV3-1 (or the pseudogene TRBV3-2) to TRBJ2-1; D is tentatively TRBD1 or TRBD2 (5 bases each). V gave up 3 bases and J gave up 0 bases, with 12 bases separating them. CDR1 is LGHDT, CDR2 YNNKEL, per germline (reference sequence). CDR3 length: 16 amino acids. In DNA form, the CDR3 reads TGTGCCAGCAGCCAGGGGACGGCGGGCTCCTACAATGAGCAGTTCTTC. Translation gives CASSQGTAGSYNEQFF.

CDR3 sequence reads: CASSTRTSGRSYNEQFF. The CDR3 bases are TGTGCCAGCAGCACCCGGACTAGCGGGAGGTCTTACAATGAGCAGTTCTTC. The chain is built from TRBV14 and TRBJ2-1; 14 nucleotides align to TRBD2. J was trimmed by 4 bases and V by 5 bases; bases with no gene match: 7. The CDR3 totals 17 residues. CDR1 SGHDN and CDR2 FVKESK come from the germline V gene.

This clone has a single count. The CDR3 region has the DNA TGCGCCAGCAGCCCCCTAGCGGGGGCCATAGGGAGAGAGCAGTACTTC. This encodes CASSPLAGAIGREQYF. The chain couples TRBV5-1 to TRBJ2-7; 10 bases match TRBD2. This CDR3 comprises 16 residues. V was clipped by 4 bases and J by 7 bases; unmatched bases: 14. Germline CDR1 and CDR2: SGHRS and YFSETQ.

This chain joins TRBV18 and TRBJ2-5; D may be TRBD1 or TRBD2 (5 bases each). The CDR3 loop spans 14 amino acids. Trimming removed 4 bases from V and 4 bases from J, with 13 bases in between. CDR1 and CDR2 (germline): KGHSH, LQKENI. As DNA, the CDR3 is TGTGCCAGCTCACGGGACGGATTTCGAGAGACCCAGTACTTC. This encodes CASSRDGFRETQYF.

The chain couples TRBV27 to TRBJ1-1, with 8 bases fitting TRBD1. Trimming cost V 0 bases and J 4 bases; bases outside gene matches: 10. The CDR3 consists of 17 residues. CDR1 is MNHEY, CDR2 SMNVEV, per germline (reference sequence). The CDR3 DNA reads as TGTGCCAGCAGTTTATCCATGCGACAGGGGTGGGCCACTGAAGCTTTCTTT. Translation: CASSLSMRQGWATEAFF.

V usage is TRBV6-5 and J usage is TRBJ2-7, with 10 positions matching TRBD2. In germline, CDR1 is MNHEY, CDR2 SVGAGI. The CDR3 length is 15 residues. V was clipped by 4 bases and J by 1 base; unmatched bases: 4. In nucleotides, the CDR3 is TGTGCCAGCAGTTTAGCGGGGGGCCCATCCTACGAGCAGTACTTC. The encoded protein is CASSLAGGPSYEQYF.

The chain couples TRBV24-1 to TRBJ2-7, with 9 bases matching TRBD2. Germline V CDR1 and CDR2: KGHDR, SFDVKD. Trimming took 3 bases from V and 7 from J; bases not matched to a gene: 6. The CDR3 runs to 14 residues. Here the CDR3 reads CATSDGGRAEEQYF. The CDR3 nucleotides read TGTGCCACCAGTGATGGCGGGAGGGCTGAGGAGCAGTACTTC.

The genes are TRBV5-1 and TRBJ2-7, with 8 bases aligning to TRBD1. Germline lookup yields CDR1 SGHRS and CDR2 YFSETQ. The CDR3 loop spans 16 amino acids. Losses at the gene ends were 0 bases for V and 2 bases for J; bases not matched to a gene: 7. For the CDR3, the DNA is TGCGCCAGCAGCTTGGATCCGACAGGGGTTACCTACGAGCAGTACTTC. Translated, it gives CASSLDPTGVTYEQYF.